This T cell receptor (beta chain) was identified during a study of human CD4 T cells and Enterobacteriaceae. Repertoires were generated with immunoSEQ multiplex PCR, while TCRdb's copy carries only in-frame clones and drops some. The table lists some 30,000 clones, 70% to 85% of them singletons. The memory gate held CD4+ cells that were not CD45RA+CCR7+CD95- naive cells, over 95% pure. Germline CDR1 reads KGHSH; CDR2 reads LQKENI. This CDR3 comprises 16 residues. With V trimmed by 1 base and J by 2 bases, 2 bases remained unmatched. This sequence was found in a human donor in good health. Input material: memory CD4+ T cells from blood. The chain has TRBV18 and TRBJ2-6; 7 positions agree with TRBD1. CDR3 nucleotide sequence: TGTGCCAGCTCACCACAGCAGGGGGCTGGGGCCAACGTCCTGACTTTC. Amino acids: CASSPQQGAGANVLTF.